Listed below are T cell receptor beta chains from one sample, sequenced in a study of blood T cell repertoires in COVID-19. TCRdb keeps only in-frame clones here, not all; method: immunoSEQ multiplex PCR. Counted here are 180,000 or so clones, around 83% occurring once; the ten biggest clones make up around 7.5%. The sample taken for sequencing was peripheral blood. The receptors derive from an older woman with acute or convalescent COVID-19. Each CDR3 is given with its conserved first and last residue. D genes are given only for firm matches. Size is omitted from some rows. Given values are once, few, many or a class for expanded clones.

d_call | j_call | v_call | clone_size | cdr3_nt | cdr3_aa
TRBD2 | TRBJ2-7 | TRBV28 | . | TGTGCCAGCAGGCCGACTAGCGGCTTAAACTCCTACGAGCAGTACTTC | CASRPTSGLNSYEQYF
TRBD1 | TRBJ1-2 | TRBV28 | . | TGTGCCGGGGGTGGCCCGGGACAGGGGCCTTATGGCTACACCTTC | CAGGGPGQGPYGYTF
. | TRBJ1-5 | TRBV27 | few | TGTGCCAGCAGTTTTGGACAGAGCAATCAGCCCCAGCATTTT | CASSFGQSNQPQHF
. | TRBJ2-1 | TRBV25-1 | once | TGTGCCAGCAGTGGGGGCACGGGGAGGAGCTCCTACAATGAGCAGTTCTTC | CASSGGTGRSSYNEQFF
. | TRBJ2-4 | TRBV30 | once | TGTGCCTGGAGTCCCGGACAGCAAAACATTCAGTACTTC | CAWSPGQQNIQYF
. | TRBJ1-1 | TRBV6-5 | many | TGTGCCAGCAAGGGGTCAGGGACTAACACTGAAGCTTTCTTT | CASKGSGTNTEAFF
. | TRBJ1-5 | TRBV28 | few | TGTGCCAGCAGGTCGGGGAGTCAGCCCCAGCATTTT | CASRSGSQPQHF
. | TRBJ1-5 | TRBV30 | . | TGTGCCTGGGGGGCGGGGGAAGCGGGGCCCCAGCATTTT | CAWGAGEAGPQHF
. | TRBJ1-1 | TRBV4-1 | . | TGCGCCAGCAGCCAAGGTGGGCACCTTGAAGCTTTCTTT | CASSQGGHLEAFF
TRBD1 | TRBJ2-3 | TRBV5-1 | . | TGCGCCAGCAGCTTCTCAGCCTCTACAGGGGGCAAGACAGATACGCAGTATTTT | CASSFSASTGGKTDTQYF
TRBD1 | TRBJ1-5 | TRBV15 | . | TGTGCCACCAGCCGGACAGGAAATAGCAATCAGCCCCAGCATTTT | CATSRTGNSNQPQHF
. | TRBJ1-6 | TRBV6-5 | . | TGTGCCAGCAGTAACTCGGGGGGAGGCAATTCACCCCTCCACTTT | CASSNSGGGNSPLHF
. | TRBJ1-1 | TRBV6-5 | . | TGTGCCAGCAGTTACTATCGGGTTATGAACACTGAAGCTTTCTTT | CASSYYRVMNTEAFF
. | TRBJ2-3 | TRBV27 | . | TGTGCCAGCAGTTCCCGCCGGGGTCGGAGCACAGATACGCAGTATTTT | CASSSRRGRSTDTQYF
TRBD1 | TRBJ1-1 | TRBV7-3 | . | TGTGCCAGCAGCTCGGGCGCAGGGGGAGGAGGTACTGAAGCTTTCTTT | CASSSGAGGGGTEAFF
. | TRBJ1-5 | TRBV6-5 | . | TGTGCCAGCAGAGGCCTAGCCGGACTCAATCAGCCCCAGCATTTT | CASRGLAGLNQPQHF
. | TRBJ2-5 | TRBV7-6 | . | TGTGCCAGCAGCAGCAGGGGAGAGACCCAGTACTTC | CASSSRGETQYF
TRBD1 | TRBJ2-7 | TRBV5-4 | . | TGTGCCAGCAGCGTCACGACAGGGGGAGCCTACGAGCAGTACTTC | CASSVTTGGAYEQYF
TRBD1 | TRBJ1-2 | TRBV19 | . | TGTGCCAGTAGTACCCCGACAGGGGGTAACTATGGCTACACCTTC | CASSTPTGGNYGYTF
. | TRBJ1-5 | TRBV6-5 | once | TGTGCCAGCAGACTTGACAGTTTTCAGCCCCAGCATTTT | CASRLDSFQPQHF
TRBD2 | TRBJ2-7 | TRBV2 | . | TGTGCCAGCACAGGACTAGACAGAGAGCAGTACTTC | CASTGLDREQYF
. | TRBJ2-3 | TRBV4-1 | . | TGCGCCAGCAGCCAAGGTAGACAGGACACAGATACGCAGTATTTT | CASSQGRQDTDTQYF
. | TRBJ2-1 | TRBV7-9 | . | TGTGCCAGCAGCTTTTCAGCGGGTCATCAGCATGAGCAGTTCTTC | CASSFSAGHQHEQFF
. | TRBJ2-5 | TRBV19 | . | TGTGCCACTGGGGGGATGCTCCAAGAGACCCAGTACTTC | CATGGMLQETQYF
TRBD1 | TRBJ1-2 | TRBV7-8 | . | TGTGCCAGCAGCTTAGTGGAGACAGGGAGTCGAAACTATGGCTACACCTTC | CASSLVETGSRNYGYTF
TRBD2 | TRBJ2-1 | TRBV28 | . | TGTGCCAGCAACGGGGGGAACCTAAATGAGCAGTTCTTC | CASNGGNLNEQFF
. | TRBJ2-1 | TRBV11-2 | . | TGTGCCAGCAGCTTGCGTCAAAGTGAGCAGTTCTTC | CASSLRQSEQFF
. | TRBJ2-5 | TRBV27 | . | TGTGCCAGCAGTCGCGGACAGCAAGAGACCCAGTACTTC | CASSRGQQETQYF
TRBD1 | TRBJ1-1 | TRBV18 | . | TGTGCCAGCTCCCTCAGGGGGGAAGGCACTGAAGCTTTCTTT | CASSLRGEGTEAFF
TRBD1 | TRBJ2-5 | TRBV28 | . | TGTGCCAGCAGTGGACAGGGGCGGGGGAAAGAGACCCAGTACTTC | CASSGQGRGKETQYF
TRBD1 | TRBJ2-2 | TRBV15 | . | TGTGCCACCAGCAGAGCCGACAGGGGGCATACCGGGGAGCTGTTTTTT | CATSRADRGHTGELFF
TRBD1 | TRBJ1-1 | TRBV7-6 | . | TGTGCCAGCAGCATGTTCTACAGGGGGAACACTGAAGCTTTCTTT | CASSMFYRGNTEAFF
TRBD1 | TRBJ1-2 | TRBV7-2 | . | TGTGCCAGCAGCTTAGCGCGGGGAACAGGGGGTGGCTACACCTTC | CASSLARGTGGGYTF
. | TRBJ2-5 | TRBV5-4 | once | TGTGCCAGCACAAAAAACCCACAGGGCCAAGAGACCCAGTACTTC | CASTKNPQGQETQYF
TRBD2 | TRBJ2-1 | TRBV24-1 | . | TGTGCCACCAGTGACACTAGCGGGAGGGCCGGGGAGCAGTTCTTC | CATSDTSGRAGEQFF
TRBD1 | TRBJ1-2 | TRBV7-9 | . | TGTGCCAGCAGCTATCAGGGGGAGAGTGGCTACACCTTC | CASSYQGESGYTF
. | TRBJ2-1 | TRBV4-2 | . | TGTGCCAGCAGCCAGTACGAGGCATCTAACAATGAGCAGTTCTTC | CASSQYEASNNEQFF
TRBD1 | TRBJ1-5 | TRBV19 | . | TGTGCCAGTAGTATACAGGGGGCGGGGAATCAGCCCCAGCATTTT | CASSIQGAGNQPQHF
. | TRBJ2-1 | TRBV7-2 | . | TGTGCCAGCAGCTTATTCCCCAGCGGCAGTGGTAATGAGCAGTTCTTC | CASSLFPSGSGNEQFF
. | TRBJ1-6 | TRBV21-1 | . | TGTGCCAGCAGCCCGCGGCCCCTTGCGAGGAATTCACCCCTCCACTTT | CASSPRPLARNSPLHF
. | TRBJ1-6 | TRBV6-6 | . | TGTGCCAGCAGTTATCGACGGGATAATTCACCCCTCCACTTT | CASSYRRDNSPLHF
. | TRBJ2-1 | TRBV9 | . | TGTGCCAGCAGCCAAGCAGGGGATGAGCAGTTCTTC | CASSQAGDEQFF
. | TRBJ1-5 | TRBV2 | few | TGTGCCAGCAGTACTAGGACAGTCAATCAGCCCCAGCATTTT | CASSTRTVNQPQHF
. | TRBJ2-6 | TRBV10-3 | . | TGTGCCATCAGGGACAGCGCCAGCTCTGGGGCCAACGTCCTGACTTTC | CAIRDSASSGANVLTF
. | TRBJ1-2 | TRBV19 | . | . | CASSIRARGNYGYTF